This TCR beta chain came from a study of blood T cell repertoires in COVID-19. Seattle's cohort entered during active infection and was followed longitudinally. In the original workflow: Reference gene primer amplification in the assay estimated nucleated cell counts. The assay was immunoSEQ multiplex PCR, and TCRdb's table has in-frame clones only and misses some. V, J and clone size are those of that table, while D and trimming were read from the DNA. The table records more than 150,000 clones, roughly 79% of them present only once. The sample was peripheral blood. The sequence came from a woman older than 75 with COVID-19, enrolled during active disease.

The CDR3 bases are TGTGCCAGCAGCCTCCCGACACCGCCGGGAGGCTACACCTTC. Protein sequence: CASSLPTPPGGYTF. The chain has TRBV5-6 and TRBJ1-2, with D hard to call. This CDR3 region has 14 residues. Trimming took 4 bases from V and 8 from J, leaving 18 bases between them. CDR1 and CDR2 (germline): SGHDT, YYEEEE.